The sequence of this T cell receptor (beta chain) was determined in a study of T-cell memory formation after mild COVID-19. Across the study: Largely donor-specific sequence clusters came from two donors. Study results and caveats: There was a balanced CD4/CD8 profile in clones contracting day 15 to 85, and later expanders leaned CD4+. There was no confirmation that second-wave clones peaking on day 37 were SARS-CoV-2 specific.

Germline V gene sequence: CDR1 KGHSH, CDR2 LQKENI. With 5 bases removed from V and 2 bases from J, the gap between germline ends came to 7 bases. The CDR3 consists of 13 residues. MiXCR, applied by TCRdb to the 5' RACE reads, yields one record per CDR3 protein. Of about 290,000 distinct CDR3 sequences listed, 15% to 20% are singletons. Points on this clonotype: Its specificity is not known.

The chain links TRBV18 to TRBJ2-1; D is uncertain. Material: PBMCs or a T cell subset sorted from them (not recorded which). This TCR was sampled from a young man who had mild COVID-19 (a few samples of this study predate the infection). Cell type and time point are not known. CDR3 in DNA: TGTGCCAGCTCATGGATCGCCTACAATGAGCAGTTCTTC. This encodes CASSWIAYNEQFF. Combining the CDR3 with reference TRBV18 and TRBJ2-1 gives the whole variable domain NAGVMQNPRHLVRRRGQEARLRCSPMKGHSHVYWYRQLPEEGLKFMVYLQKENIIDESGMPKERFSAEFPKEGPSILRIQQVVRGDSAAYFCASSWIAYNEQFFGPGTRLTVL.